The 19 T cell receptor beta chains in this list originate from one sample, sequenced in a study of blood T cell repertoires in COVID-19. Profiling relied on immunoSEQ multiplex PCR, and the TCRdb table lists in-frame clones only, not all of them. Of over 250,000 clones in the sample, around 86% were seen once. The sample was peripheral blood. The receptor set was obtained from a human donor in a cohort sampled during active COVID-19.

This clone was seen ten or more times. The chain has TRBV28 and TRBJ1-4, with TRBD1 identical over 7 bases. The CDR3 length is 15 residues. Germline-derived CDR1 and CDR2 are MDHEN and SYDVKM. Trimming removed 7 bases from V and 7 bases from J; junction bases left unmatched: 12. CDR3 in DNA: TGTGCCAGCAACCACCGAGGGGGCGCAGGTGAAAAACTGTTTTTT. Amino acid sequence: CASNHRGGAGEKLFF.

The J gene is TRBJ1-2, the V gene TRBV18, with D possibly matching TRBD1 (5 bases). The CDR3 length is 17 residues. CDR1 and CDR2 (germline): KGHSH, LQKENI. V gave up 6 bases and J gave up 4 bases, with 24 bases separating them. The CDR3 here is CASSPSPLGLSPYGYTF. CDR3 in DNA: TGTGCCAGCTCCCCTTCTCCCCTGGGACTGTCACCCTATGGCTACACCTTC. The complete variable domain, with remaining parts taken from reference TRBV18 and TRBJ1-2, reads NAGVMQNPRHLVRRRGQEARLRCSPMKGHSHVYWYRQLPEEGLKFMVYLQKENIIDESGMPKERFSAEFPKEGPSILRIQQVVRGDSAAYFCASSPSPLGLSPYGYTFGSGTRLTVV.

The CDR3 sequence: CASSQGASLAGETQYF. DNA for the CDR3: TGTGCCAGCAGCCAGGGGGCATCACTAGCGGGAGAGACCCAGTACTTC. The chain recombines TRBV5-5 with TRBJ2-5; a weak D match, TRBD2 (9 bases). V lost 4 bases and J 4 bases, leaving 20 bases between the germline ends. Per the germline V gene, CDR1 is SGHKS and CDR2 is YYEKEE (reference sequence). This CDR3 is 16 amino acids long.

V is TRBV27 and J is TRBJ2-1, with 8 bases that match TRBD2. This CDR3 region has 18 residues. Germline CDR1 is MNHEY and CDR2 is SMNVEV (reference sequence). V gave up 0 bases and J gave up 4 bases; unmatched junction bases: 11. Here the CDR3 DNA reads TGTGCCAGCAGTTTATCCCGTTCGAGCGGGAGTTATTACAATGAGCAGTTCTTC. Its protein product is CASSLSRSSGSYYNEQFF.

The CDR3 region has the DNA TGTGCCAGCTCTGGGACTAGCGGCCAAGAGACCCAGTACTTC. It specifies CASSGTSGQETQYF. The chain links TRBV18 to TRBJ2-5; the match to TRBD2 covers 11 bases. CDR3 length equals 14 residues. Trimming at V came to 6 bases and at J to 1 base, leaving 1 base not matched to a gene. From germline, CDR1 is KGHSH and CDR2 LQKENI.

The J gene is TRBJ2-3, the V gene TRBV10-1; TRBD1 matches 8 bases. The V gene's germline CDR1 is WNHNN and CDR2 SYGVQD (reference sequence). The V gene end was trimmed by 9 bases and the J gene end by 4 bases; junction bases not matched to a gene: 6. The CDR3 is 13 amino acids. In DNA form, the CDR3 reads TGCGCCAGTAAGGACAGGGCCGCAGATACGCAGTATTTT. Protein: CASKDRAADTQYF.

This clone has a single count. The V call is TRBV7-9, the J call TRBJ2-7, with 7 bases lining up with TRBD2. The CDR3 covers 14 residues. J gave up 4 bases and V 2 bases, and 5 bases lay outside the gene matches. In germline, CDR1 is SEHNR, CDR2 FQNEAQ (reference sequence). CDR3 bases: TGTGCCAGCAGCTTACCGCGGGAGCCATACGAGCAGTACTTC. Translating gives CASSLPREPYEQYF. The full variable domain, completed using reference TRBV7-9 and TRBJ2-7, is DTGVSQNPRHKITKRGQNVTFRCDPISEHNRLYWYRQTLGQGPEFLTYFQNEAQLEKSRLLSDRFSAERPKGSFSTLEIQRTEQGDSAMYLCASSLPREPYEQYFGPGTRLTVT.

The chain is built from TRBV5-4 and TRBJ1-1, with unresolved D. CDR1 SGHNT and CDR2 YYREEE come from the germline V gene (reference sequence). V lost 0 bases, J lost 1 base, and 13 bases lay in between. The length of the CDR3 is 16 residues. The CDR3: CASSLEAAQPNTEAFF. The DNA for the CDR3 is TGTGCCAGCAGCTTGGAAGCCGCACAGCCGAACACTGAAGCTTTCTTT.

This clone was detected a few times. This chain connects TRBV27 to TRBJ2-1; TRBD1 might be the D (6 bases). CDR1 and CDR2 (germline): MNHEY, SMNVEV (reference sequence). This CDR3 is built from 14 residues. V dropped 5 bases and J dropped 4 bases, with 12 bases sitting between them. Written as DNA, the CDR3 is TGTGCCAGCAGTCCCCGGGACATTTACAATGAGCAGTTCTTC. Translation: CASSPRDIYNEQFF.

The chain is built from TRBV3-1 (or the pseudogene TRBV3-2) and TRBJ2-1; 11 nucleotides match TRBD1. The CDR3 sequence is 17 residues long. Trimming removed 0 bases from V and 9 bases from J; junction bases left unmatched: 10. In germline, CDR1 is LGHDT, CDR2 YNNKEL (reference sequence). In DNA, the CDR3 is TGTGCCAGCAGCCAAGACCCTCCGGGACAGGGGGGCGGTGAGCAGTTCTTC. Translated, it gives CASSQDPPGQGGGEQFF.

The genes are TRBV4-1 and TRBJ1-3; D not resolved. This CDR3 spans 16 amino acids. Trimming shortened V by 1 base and J by 3 bases, and 13 bases separated the two germline ends. The V gene's germline CDR1 is MGHRA and CDR2 YSYEKL. CDR3 in DNA: TGCGCCAGCAGCCAAGGTGATCGGGGTGTTGGAAACACCATATATTTT. Its protein is CASSQGDRGVGNTIYF.

This clone has ten or more counts. The chain uses TRBV2 and TRBJ2-7; TRBD1 matches 7 bases. The V gene end was trimmed by 7 bases and the J gene end by 5 bases; junction bases not matched to a gene: 11. The germline V gene encodes CDR1 SNHLY and CDR2 FYNNEI. This CDR3 comprises 14 residues. CDR3 sequence reads: CASNRQGNLDEQYF. CDR3 in DNA: TGTGCCAGCAACCGACAGGGAAACCTCGACGAGCAGTACTTC.

The J gene is TRBJ1-2, the V gene TRBV3-1 (or the pseudogene TRBV3-2); 8 bases agree with TRBD1. The CDR3 totals 15 residues. V trimming: 6 bases; J trimming: 8 bases; junction bases outside the gene matches: 14. CDR1 and CDR2 from the germline V gene are LGHDT and YNNKEL (reference sequence). CDR3 DNA: TGTGCCAGCAGTCACCGTACCCGGGACAGGAGCGGCTACACCTTC. It encodes CASSHRTRDRSGYTF.

The chain uses TRBV5-8 and TRBJ2-5, with 7 bases lining up with TRBD1. This CDR3 region has 14 residues. Germline V gene data show CDR1 as SGHTS and CDR2 as YDEGEE. V lost 4 bases to trimming and J lost 5 bases; unmatched junction nucleotides: 8. CDR3 sequence: CASSTGQLPETQYF. CDR3 bases: TGTGCCAGCAGCACGGGACAGTTGCCGGAGACCCAGTACTTC. The variable domain in full, with the rest retrieved from reference TRBV5-8 and TRBJ2-5, is EAGVTQSPTHLIKTRGQQATLRCSPISGHTSVYWYQQALGLGLQFLLWYDEGEERNRGNFPPRFSGRQFPNYSSELNVNALELEDSALYLCASSTGQLPETQYFGPGTRLLVL.

This clone is a singleton in its sample. This chain connects TRBV6-5 to TRBJ1-1, with 8 bases lining up with TRBD1. This CDR3 contains 15 residues. V lost 7 bases and J lost 1; bases outside the gene matches: 8. Germline lookup yields CDR1 MNHEY and CDR2 SVGAGI. CDR3 DNA: TGTGCCAGCACGAGAACAGGGGGAGGGAACACTGAAGCTTTCTTT. Its protein is CASTRTGGGNTEAFF.

This chain uses TRBV27 with TRBJ1-5; weak D call: TRBD1 (6 bases). The CDR3 runs 13 residues. V shed 5 bases and J shed 5 bases, with 10 bases lying between them. CDR1 is MNHEY, CDR2 SMNVEV, per germline (reference sequence). CDR3 nucleotide sequence: TGTGCCAGCAGTCATGGACAGTATCAGCCCCAGCATTTT. The encoded protein is CASSHGQYQPQHF.

The chain carries TRBV4-1 and TRBJ1-1, with a tentative D call TRBD1 (5 bases). The CDR3 covers 16 residues. V lost 2 bases to trimming and J lost 1 base, with 14 bases between them. Germline CDR1 and CDR2: MGHRA and YSYEKL. Here the CDR3 DNA reads TGCGCCAGCAGCCAACCCTTACAGGTAACGAACACTGAAGCTTTCTTT. Translation gives CASSQPLQVTNTEAFF.

The rearrangement links TRBV6-2 or TRBV6-3 to TRBJ2-2; TRBD2 matches 8 bases. CDR3 length: 15 amino acids. Germline trimming cut 5 bases from V and 5 bases from J; bases unmatched to any gene: 7. CDR1 is MNHEY and CDR2 is SVGEGT in the germline V gene. CDR3 DNA sequence: TGTGCCAGCAGTCTTCTGACTAGCGATACCGGGGAGCTGTTTTTT. Translating gives CASSLLTSDTGELFF.

The CDR3 reads CSAIQTYEQYF. The CDR3, as DNA: TGCAGCGCCATACAGACCTACGAGCAGTACTTC. The V and J genes are TRBV29-1 and TRBJ2-7; D gene uncertain. CDR3 length: 11 amino acids. V lost 7 bases and J lost 2, with 9 bases in between. Germline CDR1 SQVTM, CDR2 ANQGSEA.